This note documents a single T cell receptor (beta chain) sequence. This record belongs to a study of blood T cell repertoires in COVID-19. Whole-study context: Acute and convalescent COVID-19 samples came from the United States, Italy and Spain. PBMCs, B-cell-depleted T cells, or T cells were the source of the cDNA or gDNA that made up the material.

V lost 3 bases to trimming and J lost 4 bases, with 21 bases between them. The CDR3 extends over 17 amino acids. From germline, CDR1 is SEHNR and CDR2 FQNEAQ (reference sequence). Authors' data handling: Estimation of nucleated cell counts relied on the amplification of reference gene primers. The table came from immunoSEQ multiplex PCR; TCRdb's copy has only in-frame clones and leaves some out. The D gene and trimming were derived from the DNA, and the V and J assignments and clone size from that table. The table includes 90,000 or so clones, about nine tenths detected once. Sequences were obtained from peripheral blood. The gene calls are TRBV7-9 and TRBJ1-1, with D possibly being TRBD1 (5 bases). The TCR originated in a woman in her seventies with acute or convalescent COVID-19. The chain's CDR3 is CASSFARGVSAPTEAFF. The CDR3 coding sequence is TGTGCCAGCAGCTTCGCCCGGGGGGTCTCCGCTCCCACTGAAGCTTTCTTT.